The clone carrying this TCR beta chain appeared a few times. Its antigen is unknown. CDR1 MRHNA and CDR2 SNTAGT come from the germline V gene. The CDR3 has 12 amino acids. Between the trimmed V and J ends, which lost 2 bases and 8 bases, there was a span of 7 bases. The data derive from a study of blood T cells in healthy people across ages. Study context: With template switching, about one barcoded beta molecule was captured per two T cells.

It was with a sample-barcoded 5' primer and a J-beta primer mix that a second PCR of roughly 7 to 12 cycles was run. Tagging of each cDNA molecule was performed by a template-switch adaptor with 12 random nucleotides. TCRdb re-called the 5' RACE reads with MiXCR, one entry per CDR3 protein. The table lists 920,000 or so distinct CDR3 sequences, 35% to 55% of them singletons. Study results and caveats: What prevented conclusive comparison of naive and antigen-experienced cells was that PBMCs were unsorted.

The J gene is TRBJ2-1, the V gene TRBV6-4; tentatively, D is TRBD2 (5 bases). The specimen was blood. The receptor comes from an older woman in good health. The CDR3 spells CASSDIGDEQFF. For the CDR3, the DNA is TGTGCCAGCAGTGACATCGGGGATGAGCAGTTCTTC.